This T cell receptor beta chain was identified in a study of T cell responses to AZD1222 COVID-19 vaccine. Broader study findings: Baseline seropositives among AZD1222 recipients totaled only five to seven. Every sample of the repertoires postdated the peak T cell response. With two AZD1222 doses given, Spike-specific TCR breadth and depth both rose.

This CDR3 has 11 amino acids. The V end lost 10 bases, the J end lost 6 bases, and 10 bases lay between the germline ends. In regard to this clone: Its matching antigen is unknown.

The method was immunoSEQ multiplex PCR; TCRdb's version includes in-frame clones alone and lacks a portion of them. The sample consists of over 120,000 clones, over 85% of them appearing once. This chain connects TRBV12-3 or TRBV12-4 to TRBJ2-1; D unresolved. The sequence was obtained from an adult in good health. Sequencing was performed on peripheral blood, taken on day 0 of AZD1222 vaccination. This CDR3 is CATRLINEQFF. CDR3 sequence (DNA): TGTGCCACCCGACTCATCAATGAGCAGTTCTTC.